Listed below are T cell receptor beta chains from one sample, sequenced in a study of T cell repertoires in cytomegalovirus infection. TCRdb recomputed calls from the reads with MiXCR, one row per CDR3 protein. The sample has about 500,000 distinct CDR3 sequences; around 30% are singletons. The antigens for these receptors are not known. Sequencing was performed on cultured PBMCs, taken from culture after CMV antigen stimulation. The receptors were sampled from a human donor in good health (CMV status not recorded). Some clones in this sample may be carry-over from other donors' samples. Each CDR3 is given without its conserved first and last residue. The order of the fields is V gene, J gene, D gene, clone size, CDR3 protein. D genes are given only for firm matches. Rows may omit the clone size; those that give it use once, few, many or a size class.

V gene: TRBV4-2; J gene: TRBJ2-1; D gene: .; clone size: many; CDR3 protein: ASSQDRVTSSSYNEQF
V gene: TRBV28; J gene: TRBJ1-5; D gene: .; clone size: .; CDR3 protein: ASKGGGKVYQPQH
V gene: TRBV27; J gene: TRBJ2-7; D gene: TRBD2; clone size: .; CDR3 protein: ARHRVLDGLASYWRGEQY
V gene: TRBV7-2; J gene: TRBJ1-3; D gene: .; clone size: many; CDR3 protein: ASSFLPGQGNTIY
V gene: TRBV7-2; J gene: TRBJ2-7; D gene: .; clone size: few; CDR3 protein: ASSLGGSSSYEQY
V gene: TRBV3-1; J gene: TRBJ2-5; D gene: TRBD2; clone size: many; CDR3 protein: ASSLPGSGDGETQY
V gene: TRBV19; J gene: TRBJ2-7; D gene: TRBD1; clone size: many; CDR3 protein: ASSNPGGAIYEQY
V gene: TRBV20-1; J gene: TRBJ2-3; D gene: TRBD2; clone size: .; CDR3 protein: SARERTSGDTQY
V gene: TRBV4-3; J gene: TRBJ2-1; D gene: TRBD2; clone size: .; CDR3 protein: ASSQAAGRGTFEQF
V gene: TRBV7-9; J gene: TRBJ1-1; D gene: TRBD1; clone size: few; CDR3 protein: ASRGTGGSEAF
V gene: TRBV6-1; J gene: TRBJ2-1; D gene: .; clone size: once; CDR3 protein: ASVLYGAGYNEQF
V gene: TRBV7-2; J gene: TRBJ2-3; D gene: TRBD2; clone size: .; CDR3 protein: ASSLARGSGTQY
V gene: TRBV7-2; J gene: TRBJ1-2; D gene: .; clone size: few; CDR3 protein: ASMGQNYGYT
V gene: TRBV7-2; J gene: TRBJ2-3; D gene: TRBD2; clone size: many; CDR3 protein: ASSRLAGGDTQY
V gene: TRBV10-3; J gene: TRBJ2-2; D gene: TRBD2; clone size: .; CDR3 protein: AVSGTSPGELF
V gene: TRBV5-4; J gene: TRBJ1-6; D gene: .; clone size: .; CDR3 protein: ASSLPGRDNSPLH
V gene: TRBV7-9; J gene: TRBJ2-2; D gene: .; clone size: .; CDR3 protein: ASSFFREPNTGELF
V gene: TRBV7-8; J gene: TRBJ2-1; D gene: TRBD2; clone size: .; CDR3 protein: ASSLVLHALAGGMGEQF
V gene: TRBV6-2/TRBV6-3; J gene: TRBJ2-5; D gene: .; clone size: .; CDR3 protein: ASSFPTSRASRLYQETQY
V gene: TRBV7-2; J gene: TRBJ2-3; D gene: .; clone size: many; CDR3 protein: ASSLGVMGTDTQY
V gene: TRBV7-2; J gene: TRBJ2-5; D gene: TRBD1; clone size: few; CDR3 protein: ASSLVGTGGSETQY
V gene: TRBV11-2; J gene: TRBJ2-5; D gene: TRBD2; clone size: .; CDR3 protein: ASSTRASGTETQY
V gene: TRBV6-2/TRBV6-3; J gene: TRBJ2-6; D gene: .; clone size: .; CDR3 protein: ASTPPRDSGANVLT
V gene: TRBV6-1; J gene: TRBJ1-5; D gene: .; clone size: .; CDR3 protein: ASSDGSISNQPQH
V gene: TRBV7-2; J gene: TRBJ2-1; D gene: .; clone size: few; CDR3 protein: ASSLAQTYNEQF
V gene: TRBV19; J gene: TRBJ2-7; D gene: .; clone size: once; CDR3 protein: ASGRTYEQY
V gene: TRBV7-9; J gene: TRBJ2-1; D gene: TRBD2; clone size: few; CDR3 protein: ASSLGTSALSSYNEQF
V gene: TRBV28; J gene: TRBJ2-4; D gene: .; clone size: few; CDR3 protein: ASRFIAKNIQY
V gene: TRBV19; J gene: TRBJ2-7; D gene: TRBD1; clone size: .; CDR3 protein: ASSTTLGTGVGEQY
V gene: TRBV19; J gene: TRBJ2-1; D gene: TRBD2; clone size: .; CDR3 protein: ASSIKRREEQF
V gene: TRBV4-1; J gene: TRBJ1-2; D gene: .; clone size: .; CDR3 protein: ASSQLTEGNYGYT
V gene: TRBV7-2; J gene: TRBJ2-5; D gene: TRBD2; clone size: few; CDR3 protein: ASSLWGEGRFGETQY
V gene: TRBV7-6; J gene: TRBJ1-1; D gene: .; clone size: .; CDR3 protein: ASSRMQRNTEAF
V gene: TRBV29-1; J gene: TRBJ1-3; D gene: .; clone size: .; CDR3 protein: SGRKGNTIY
V gene: TRBV19; J gene: TRBJ1-1; D gene: TRBD1; clone size: .; CDR3 protein: ASSKTGTREAF
V gene: TRBV7-9; J gene: TRBJ2-1; D gene: .; clone size: many; CDR3 protein: ASSRDGGSYNEQF
V gene: TRBV7-4; J gene: TRBJ2-2; D gene: TRBD1; clone size: .; CDR3 protein: ASSDPGQGSVGELF
V gene: TRBV7-2; J gene: TRBJ2-1; D gene: TRBD2; clone size: .; CDR3 protein: ASSRGLAENEQF
V gene: TRBV18; J gene: TRBJ2-7; D gene: .; clone size: .; CDR3 protein: ASSPLDSLYEQY
V gene: TRBV27; J gene: TRBJ1-5; D gene: TRBD1; clone size: few; CDR3 protein: ASSPRDRDQPQH
V gene: TRBV7-6; J gene: TRBJ2-2; D gene: .; clone size: few; CDR3 protein: ASSLRTANTGELF
V gene: TRBV7-2; J gene: TRBJ2-1; D gene: .; clone size: few; CDR3 protein: ASSDRHGEQF
V gene: TRBV20-1; J gene: TRBJ2-7; D gene: TRBD2; clone size: .; CDR3 protein: SAQNQGSGLYEQY
V gene: TRBV6-5; J gene: TRBJ1-1; D gene: .; clone size: once; CDR3 protein: ASALRAGNTEAF
V gene: TRBV12-3/TRBV12-4; J gene: TRBJ2-5; D gene: TRBD2; clone size: many; CDR3 protein: ASQRGDQETQY
V gene: TRBV12-3/TRBV12-4; J gene: TRBJ1-4; D gene: .; clone size: few; CDR3 protein: ASSLLGEKLF
V gene: TRBV24-1; J gene: TRBJ2-7; D gene: .; clone size: once; CDR3 protein: ATENGEQY